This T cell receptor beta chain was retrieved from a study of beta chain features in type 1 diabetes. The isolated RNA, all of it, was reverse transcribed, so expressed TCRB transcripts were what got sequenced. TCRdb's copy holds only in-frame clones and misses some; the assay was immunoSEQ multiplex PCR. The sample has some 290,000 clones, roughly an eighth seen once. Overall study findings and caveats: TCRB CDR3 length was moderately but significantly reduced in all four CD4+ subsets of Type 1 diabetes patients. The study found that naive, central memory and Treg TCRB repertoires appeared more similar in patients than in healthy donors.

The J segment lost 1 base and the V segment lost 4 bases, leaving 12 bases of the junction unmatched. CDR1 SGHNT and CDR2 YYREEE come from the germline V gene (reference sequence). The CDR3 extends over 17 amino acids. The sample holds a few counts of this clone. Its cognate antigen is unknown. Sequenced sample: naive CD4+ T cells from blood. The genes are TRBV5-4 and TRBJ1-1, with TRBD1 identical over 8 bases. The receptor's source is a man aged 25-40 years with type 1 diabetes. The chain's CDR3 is CASSRGGGQVQNTEAFF. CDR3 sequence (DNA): TGTGCCAGCAGCCGTGGGGGGGGACAGGTACAGAACACTGAAGCTTTCTTT.